The clone carrying this T cell receptor (beta chain) is a singleton in its sample. J gave up 6 bases and V 1 base, and 12 bases lay outside the gene matches. Germline loops: CDR1 SEHNR, CDR2 FQNEAQ (reference sequence). The CDR3 consists of 17 residues. Only in-frame clones appear in the TCRdb table, and some are missing; sequencing was by immunoSEQ multiplex PCR. The sample has 2 million to 2.5 million clones, approximately 95% seen once. This sample was included in a study of shared clonotypes between healthy human individuals. The TCR comes from a man aged 18 to 30 in good health. Some clones in this sample may be carry-over from other donors' samples. Sequenced sample: naive CD4+ T cells from PBMCs. Subset noted: CD45RA+ positively selected. The chain couples TRBV7-9 to TRBJ2-1, with 7 bases aligning to TRBD2. The chain's CDR3 is CASSLVPLREQFNEQFF. The CDR3 nucleotides are TGTGCCAGCAGCTTAGTCCCCCTGCGGGAGCAGTTCAATGAGCAGTTCTTC.